These T cell receptor beta chains were read from a single sample in a study of blood T cells in healthy people across ages. TCRdb passed the 5' RACE reads through MiXCR, listing each CDR3 protein once. This sample yields under 2,000,000 distinct CDR3 sequences, of which about 50% are seen a single time; more than 2% belongs to the top ten. The sequenced sample consisted of blood. The receptors come from a woman aged 40 to 49 in good health. Each CDR3 is given with its conserved first and last residue. Each record gives: V gene, clone size, J gene, CDR3 protein. The size of a clone is reported for some rows only, either as once, few or many, or as a class for expanded clones.

>TRBV27|few|TRBJ1-2
CASSFTATNYGYTF
>TRBV28|NA|TRBJ2-1
CASSSGLAGDSYNEQFF
>TRBV7-2|NA|TRBJ2-7
CASSVGRFNGAQYF
>TRBV5-1|NA|NA
CASSSDRDRTCEQYF
>TRBV27|NA|TRBJ1-2
CASSRTVANYGYTF
>TRBV7-8|NA|TRBJ1-2
CASSQEAGAHYGYTF
>TRBV4-3|few|TRBJ1-6
CASSQDSQSSYNSPLHF
>TRBV4-1|NA|TRBJ2-3
CASSPLLAGGHIDTRYF
>TRBV20-1|NA|TRBJ2-3
CSARDQLTSTDTQYF
>TRBV27|NA|TRBJ1-1
CASSFIENTEAFF
>TRBV11-2|NA|TRBJ1-4
CASSAGTGTEKLFF
>TRBV29-1|NA|NA
CSATRGLGQETQFF
>TRBV4-3|few|TRBJ1-2
CASSQEFGQGYYGYTF
>TRBV28|few|TRBJ2-7
CASSTGRDSAYEQYF
>TRBV24-1|NA|TRBJ2-5
CATSDRAGGKFETQYF
>TRBV2|NA|TRBJ2-7
CASSVDRGVYNEQYF
>TRBV7-2|once|TRBJ2-5
CASSLQRGVTRFQETQYF
>TRBV5-1|NA|TRBJ2-1
CASSLARDKYNEQFF
>TRBV7-2|NA|TRBJ2-3
CASRSSGLAGGPQYF
>TRBV7-2|few|TRBJ1-2
CASSLRTGGGYGYTF
>TRBV7-9|few|TRBJ2-5
CASSSSTRSETQYF
>TRBV18|NA|TRBJ1-5
CASSPQGINQPQHF
>TRBV20-1|few|TRBJ1-1
CSAFQDTEAFF
>TRBV7-2|few|TRBJ2-7
CASSLSLLDNEQYF
>TRBV4-3|once|TRBJ1-2
CASSQEGTSGYTF
>TRBV12-3/TRBV12-4|NA|TRBJ2-4
CASRRQVSSYGQYF
>TRBV18|NA|TRBJ2-3
CASSPDTSGATDTQYF
>TRBV7-8|NA|TRBJ2-4
CASSLLGPAGPKNIQYF
>TRBV4-2|NA|TRBJ2-5
CASSYTPGLGLGETQYF
>TRBV20-1|few|TRBJ2-5
CSARKRQQKEETQYF
>TRBV7-2|NA|TRBJ2-3
CASSQRTNTDTQYF
>TRBV7-9|NA|TRBJ2-2
CASSPLAGGNTGELFF
>TRBV7-3|NA|TRBJ2-2
CASSFSQGSGELFF